A single sample is the source of the 30 T cell receptor beta chains below, sequenced in a study of T cell clonotyping in hematopoietic cell transplantation. The protocol was immunoSEQ multiplex PCR, while the TCRdb copy is restricted to in-frame clones and leaves out a portion. The data hold around 12,000 clones, with about four fifths observed a single time. The sequences come from PBMCs, collected 100 days after allogeneic stem cell transplant. These receptors came from a female patient aged 40-50 years who had an allogeneic stem cell transplant from a related donor, so T cells may come from the graft donor. Some clones in this sample may be carry-over from other donors' samples.

The chain uses TRBV5-3 and TRBJ2-1, with a weak D call TRBD2 (5 bases). TRBV5-3 is filed as an ORF, its function uncertain. The V end lost 4 bases, the J end lost 15 bases, and 5 bases lay between the germline ends. This CDR3 is 8 amino acids long. The CDR3 sequence: CARSEGFF. The CDR3 region has the DNA TGTGCCAGAAGCGAGGGGTTCTTC.

This sequence joins TRBV30 and TRBJ2-7, with TRBD1 matching over 7 bases. V dropped 1 base and J dropped 6; count of bases not matched to a gene: 6. This CDR3 has 13 amino acids. Germline values: CDR1 GTSNPN, CDR2 SVGIG (reference sequence). The CDR3: CAWSAHTGAEQYF. The CDR3 DNA reads as TGTGCCTGGAGTGCCCACACAGGGGCCGAGCAGTACTTC.

V is TRBV19 and J is TRBJ2-5; D is possibly TRBD1 (6 bases). Trimming stripped 8 bases from V and 4 bases from J, with 14 bases between. Germline V lookup: CDR1 LNHDA, CDR2 SQIVND (reference sequence). This CDR3 comprises 13 residues. The CDR3 is CASGDMDRETQYF. The CDR3 nucleotides are TGTGCCAGTGGGGACATGGACAGAGAGACCCAGTACTTC.

This clone showed up just once. In DNA, the CDR3 is TGTGCCAGTAGTATCAATCACGACTACGAGCAGTACTTC. Amino acid sequence: CASSINHDYEQYF. The chain has TRBV19 and TRBJ2-7; unclear D gene. Trimming took 3 bases from V and 3 from J, leaving 9 bases between them. Germline V gives CDR1 LNHDA, CDR2 SQIVND (reference sequence). The CDR3 is 13 residues long.

The rearrangement links TRBV29-1 to TRBJ1-2; D is undetermined. V lost 5 bases to trimming and J lost 5 bases, with 15 bases between them. This CDR3 spans 13 amino acids. Germline-derived CDR1 and CDR2 are SQVTM and ANQGSEA. CDR3 in amino acids: CSVSGSFLYGYTF. The CDR3 nucleotides are TGCAGCGTTTCGGGCAGTTTCTTATATGGCTACACCTTC.

The chain employs TRBV19 and TRBJ2-7; no clear D gene. CDR1 LNHDA and CDR2 SQIVND come from the germline V gene (reference sequence). This CDR3 has 14 residues. Trimming took 1 base from V and 2 from J, leaving 9 bases between them. The CDR3 coding sequence is TGTGCCAGTAGTATAGTCGGAACAGCCTACGAGCAGTACTTC. Translating gives CASSIVGTAYEQYF. The whole variable domain, filled in from reference TRBV19 and TRBJ2-7, reads DGGITQSPKYLFRKEGQNVTLSCEQNLNHDAMYWYRQDPGQGLRLIYYSQIVNDFQKGDIAEGYSVSREKKESFPLTVTSAQKNPTAFYLCASSIVGTAYEQYFGPGTRLTVT.

As concerns this clone: One end of the junction fails to match germline, which may point to a read error. Other nucleotide sequences in the sample specify the same CDR3. The chain is built from TRBV5-1 and TRBJ1-1, with 7 bases matching TRBD1. This CDR3 has 14 residues. Germline V gene data show CDR1 as SGHRS and CDR2 as YFSETQ. The CDR3 coding sequence is TGCGCCAGCAGCTCGGGACAGCCTAACACTGAAGCCTTCTTT. The encoded protein is CASSSGQPNTEAFF.

This sequence joins TRBV14 and TRBJ2-7, with 7 bases lining up with TRBD1. The CDR3 contains 16 residues. V was clipped by 3 bases and J by 0 bases; unmatched bases: 8. Germline V gene lookup returns CDR1 SGHDN and CDR2 FVKESK. CDR3 residues: CASSQLPGQSSYEQYF. In DNA, the CDR3 is TGTGCCAGCAGCCAGTTACCGGGACAGAGCTCCTACGAGCAGTACTTC.

This chain uses TRBV4-2 with TRBJ2-1; no firm D call. This CDR3 has 12 residues. V was clipped by 3 bases and J by 8 bases, with 8 bases between them. CDR1 is LGHNA, CDR2 YNFKEQ, per germline. The CDR3 DNA sequence: TGTGCCAGCAGCCACGTCCCGGATGAGCAGTTCTTC. This sequence encodes CASSHVPDEQFF.

The CDR3 loop reads CASGAAASSYNEQFF. DNA for the CDR3: TGCGCCAGCGGGGCAGCGGCAAGCTCCTACAATGAGCAGTTCTTC. The chain couples TRBV5-1 to TRBJ2-1, with D perhaps assigned TRBD1 or TRBD2 (5 bases each). The germline V and J ends were trimmed by 7 bases and 0 bases, with 14 bases remaining between them. The CDR3 covers 15 residues. CDR1 and CDR2 (germline): SGHRS, YFSETQ.

The V and J genes are TRBV5-1 and TRBJ2-5; D is undetermined. The closer fit of TRBJ2-7 to the DNA end suggests the J call may be wrong. The CDR3 has 13 residues. CDR1 SGHRS and CDR2 YFSETQ come from the germline V gene. The CDR3 loop reads CASSLGPCYEQYF. The CDR3 DNA sequence: TGCGCCAGCAGCTTGGGGCCATGCTACGAGCAGTACTTC.

V is TRBV2 and J is TRBJ1-3; no definite D call. The CDR3 totals 12 residues. Trimming cost V 3 bases and J 3 bases, with 3 bases left between them. Germline V CDR1 and CDR2: SNHLY, FYNNEI. CDR3 protein: CASSEGGNTIYF. Written as DNA, the CDR3 is TGTGCCAGCAGTGAGGGTGGAAACACCATATATTTT. The variable domain in full, with the rest retrieved from reference TRBV2 and TRBJ1-3, is EPEVTQTPSHQVTQMGQEVILRCVPISNHLYFYWYRQILGQKVEFLVSFYNNEISEKSEIFDDQFSVERPDGSNFTLKIRSTKLEDSAMYFCASSEGGNTIYFGEGSWLTVV.

This chain uses TRBV19 with TRBJ1-5, with D perhaps TRBD1 (6 bases). The germline CDR1 and CDR2 sequences are LNHDA and SQIVND (reference sequence). This CDR3 region has 14 residues. V was shortened by 3 bases and J by 7 bases, with 13 bases between the two germline ends. This CDR3 reads CASSIKAGDQPQHF. The CDR3 nucleotides read TGTGCCAGTAGTATTAAGGCAGGGGACCAGCCCCAGCATTTT.

This sequence joins TRBV7-9 and TRBJ2-7, with a weak D call TRBD2 (6 bases). The V end was cut by 8 bases, the J end by 7 bases, with 18 bases between. CDR1 and CDR2 from the germline V gene are SEHNR and FQNEAQ (reference sequence). This CDR3 region has 13 residues. The CDR3: CASLMGGGAEQYF. CDR3 DNA sequence: TGTGCCAGCCTGATGGGGGGAGGTGCAGAGCAGTACTTC.

The chain combines TRBV5-6 with TRBJ2-7; 8 bases are a match to TRBD1. The trim removed 3 bases at V and 2 bases at J, leaving 4 bases unmatched. The germline V gene encodes CDR1 SGHDT and CDR2 YYEEEE. There are 14 residues in the CDR3. DNA of the CDR3: TGTGCCAGCAGCTCGCCGGGACAGGCCTACGAGCAGTACTTC. Encoded protein: CASSSPGQAYEQYF.

V usage is TRBV7-3 and J usage is TRBJ2-2; D uncertain. V dropped 4 bases and J dropped 2 bases, with 8 bases sitting between them. Germline-derived CDR1 and CDR2 are SGHTA and FQGTGA. The CDR3 length is 14 residues. CDR3 protein: CASSSFINTGELFF. Written as DNA, the CDR3 is TGTGCCAGCAGCTCATTTATAAACACCGGGGAGCTGTTTTTT.

The rearrangement joins TRBV30 to TRBJ2-3, with 9 bases fitting TRBD1. CDR3 size: 16 residues. Germline V CDR1 and CDR2: GTSNPN, SVGIG (reference sequence). Germline trimming cut 5 bases from V and 0 bases from J; bases unmatched to any gene: 9. CDR3 in amino acids: CAWGRGGTGSTDTQYF. The CDR3 DNA sequence: TGTGCCTGGGGGAGGGGTGGGACAGGGAGCACAGATACGCAGTATTTT.

The chain carries TRBV28 and TRBJ1-3; unclear D gene. CDR1 MDHEN and CDR2 SYDVKM come from the germline V gene. V lost 8 bases and J 0 bases, leaving 14 bases between the germline ends. The CDR3 loop spans 15 amino acids. The CDR3 loop reads CASATSGLSGNTIYF. The CDR3, as DNA: TGTGCCAGCGCCACTTCGGGCCTCTCTGGAAACACCATATATTTT.

The chain carries TRBV10-3 and TRBJ2-3; 7 positions agree with TRBD2. The CDR3 covers 15 residues. Germline assignment: CDR1 ENHRY and CDR2 SYGVKD. V was clipped by 0 bases and J by 1 base; unmatched bases: 1. CDR3 residues: CAISESGGGTDTQYF. Here the CDR3 DNA reads TGTGCCATCAGTGAGTCGGGAGGGGGCACAGATACGCAGTATTTT.

This rearrangement joins TRBV7-2 to TRBJ2-7; weak D call: TRBD1 (5 bases). V dropped 1 base and J dropped 2 bases, with 15 bases sitting between them. Germline CDR1 SGHTA, CDR2 FQGNSA. The CDR3 runs to 16 residues. The CDR3 loop is CASSLVQQVAAYEQYF. The CDR3 DNA reads as TGTGCCAGCAGCTTAGTCCAACAGGTCGCCGCCTACGAGCAGTACTTC.

This chain uses TRBV6-6 with TRBJ1-1, with TRBD1 as a possible D gene (5 bases). The germline gives CDR1 MNHNY, CDR2 SVGAGI (reference sequence). The CDR3 contains 11 residues. V lost 8 bases to trimming and J lost 5 bases, with 9 bases between them. The CDR3 region has the DNA TGTGCCAGCGGAGGGGCGACTGAAGCTTTCTTT. As protein: CASGGATEAFF.

The chain uses TRBV19 and TRBJ2-2, with D possibly matching TRBD2 (6 bases). Per germline, CDR1 LNHDA and CDR2 SQIVND (reference sequence). V was shortened by 6 bases and J by 2 bases, with 10 bases between the two germline ends. The CDR3 totals 14 residues. CDR3 residues: CASSWDSNTGELFF. CDR3 in DNA: TGTGCCAGTAGCTGGGACTCCAACACCGGGGAGCTGTTTTTT.

The chain links TRBV6-1 to TRBJ1-4, with 7 bases aligning to TRBD1. V shed 0 bases and J 10 bases; nucleotides not matched to a gene: 8. The CDR3 length is 15 residues. The germline gives CDR1 MNHNS, CDR2 SASEGT. The CDR3 here is CASSEAEGAEGKLFF. Written as DNA, the CDR3 is TGTGCCAGCAGTGAAGCGGAGGGGGCGGAGGGAAAACTGTTTTTT.

This clone is classed as medium-sized. CDR3 region: CASSEHPTNEKLFF. CDR3 sequence (DNA): TGTGCCAGCAGTGAACACCCAACTAATGAAAAACTGTTTTTT. J is TRBJ1-4 and V is TRBV2, with unresolved D. V shed 2 bases and J shed 0 bases, with 4 bases lying between them. The germline V gene has CDR1 SNHLY and CDR2 FYNNEI. This CDR3 contains 14 residues. The variable domain in full, completed from reference TRBV2 and TRBJ1-4, reads EPEVTQTPSHQVTQMGQEVILRCVPISNHLYFYWYRQILGQKVEFLVSFYNNEISEKSEIFDDQFSVERPDGSNFTLKIRSTKLEDSAMYFCASSEHPTNEKLFFGSGTQLSVL.

The rearrangement joins TRBV29-1 to TRBJ2-7, with 11 bases aligning to TRBD2. The CDR3 is made up of 13 amino acids. CDR1 is SQVTM and CDR2 is ANQGSEA in the germline V gene. V dropped 4 bases and J dropped 6; count of bases not matched to a gene: 5. CDR3 in amino acids: CSVVPLAGGEQYF. The CDR3 DNA reads TGCAGCGTTGTACCTCTAGCGGGAGGCGAGCAGTACTTC.

The chain carries TRBV9 and TRBJ2-7, with D perhaps assigned TRBD1 or TRBD2 (5 bases each). Germline V gene data show CDR1 as SGDLS and CDR2 as YYNGEE. The CDR3 has 15 amino acids. V lost 2 bases and J lost 4, with 16 bases in between. DNA of the CDR3: TGTGCCAGCAGCGTCGACGTGGGGGTTTCGTACGAGCAGTACTTC. This translates into CASSVDVGVSYEQYF.

The chain employs TRBV28 and TRBJ1-2; D remains ambiguous. Germline-derived CDR1 and CDR2 are MDHEN and SYDVKM. V shed 1 base and J shed 7 bases, with 13 bases lying between them. The length of the CDR3 is 14 residues. In nucleotides, the CDR3 is TGTGCCAGCAGTTTATACGGGCACGAGGGTGGCTACACCTTC. As protein: CASSLYGHEGGYTF.

The V and J genes are TRBV6-6 and TRBJ1-1; the match to TRBD1 covers 7 bases. This CDR3 is built from 10 residues. J lost 8 bases, V lost 8 bases, and 2 bases had no gene match. In germline, CDR1 is MNHNY, CDR2 SVGAGI (reference sequence). CDR3 sequence: CASGDSEAFF. In DNA, the CDR3 is TGTGCCAGCGGGGACAGCGAAGCTTTCTTT.

The chain is built from TRBV30 and TRBJ2-7; the match to TRBD1 covers 10 bases. The CDR3 sequence is 16 residues long. The V segment lost 1 base and the J segment 1 base; nucleotides outside the gene matches: 7. Germline CDR1 reads GTSNPN; CDR2 reads SVGIG (reference sequence). The CDR3 nucleotides are TGTGCCTGGAGTGGCGGGACAGGGGTAAGATCCTACGAGCAGTACTTC. This encodes CAWSGGTGVRSYEQYF.

The chain has TRBV7-9 and TRBJ2-3, with unresolved D. The V end was cut by 6 bases, the J end by 6 bases, with 13 bases between. Germline CDR1 is SEHNR and CDR2 is FQNEAQ (reference sequence). The CDR3 is 13 amino acids. CDR3 DNA sequence: TGTGCCAGCAGTGAGCGCGGTGGGGATACGCAGTATTTT. Protein: CASSERGGDTQYF.